These 19 T cell receptor beta chains originate from one sample sequenced in a study of read filtering for tumor transcriptome and immune sequencing. From roughly 390 ng of RNA, a library with molecular barcoded alpha/delta and beta/gamma adaptors was made. TCRdb independently ran MiXCR on the reads; one entry per CDR3 protein. The sample lists roughly 130,000 distinct CDR3 sequences, 13% seen once, with approximately 11% in the top ten. The sequenced sample consisted of a population of CD138-negative cells sorted from bone marrow. The receptor source for this set is a donor at least 40 years old with multiple myeloma.

Ten or more counts support this clonotype. The chain combines TRBV10-2 with TRBJ2-2; D is uncertain. Germline V gene data show CDR1 as WSHSY and CDR2 as SAAADI. Trimming stripped 6 bases from V and 6 bases from J, with 11 bases between. The CDR3 length is 13 residues. CDR3 sequence (DNA): TGCGCCAGCAGGGTAGCTGGGCCCGGGGAGCTGTTTTTT. Its translation: CASRVAGPGELFF.

This clonotype showed up just a few times. A much larger clone sits a single nucleotide away, making a read error possible. The chain uses TRBV5-1 and TRBJ2-7; 9 bases match TRBD2. Germline CDR1 and CDR2: SGHRS and YFSETQ. The CDR3 consists of 15 residues. V trimming: 4 bases; J trimming: 7 bases; junction bases outside the gene matches: 12. The CDR3 nucleotides are TGCGCCAGCAGCCCCTCCTCCGGGACTAGCTATGAGCAGTACTTC. It encodes CASSPSSGTSYEQYF.

This clonotype was counted only a few times. The chain recombines TRBV28 with TRBJ2-3, with D perhaps TRBD2 (7 bases). Germline lookup yields CDR1 MDHEN and CDR2 SYDVKM. V lost 1 base, J lost 0 bases, and 14 bases lay in between. The length of the CDR3 is 17 residues. For the CDR3, the DNA is TGTGCCAGCAGTTTATTAGAGGGGGGGGCCAGCACAGATACGCAGTATTTT. Its protein product is CASSLLEGGASTDTQYF.

This clonotype has a count of ten or more. The rearrangement joins TRBV5-1 to TRBJ2-3, with a possible D match to TRBD1 (6 bases). Germline CDR1 is SGHRS and CDR2 is YFSETQ. The CDR3 loop spans 15 amino acids. Trimming removed 4 bases at V and 0 bases at J, with 12 bases between. The CDR3 nucleotides are TGCGCCAGCAGCAGGCAGGGGCAAAGCACAGATACGCAGTATTTT. Its translation: CASSRQGQSTDTQYF.

This clonotype showed up just a few times. The chain recombines TRBV3-1 with TRBJ1-3; D not certain. Deletions cut 7 bases from V and 2 bases from J, with 9 bases between. The germline V gene encodes CDR1 LGHDT and CDR2 YNNKEL (reference sequence). The CDR3 is 13 residues long. Written as DNA, the CDR3 is TGTGCCAGCACCCGGACGGCTGGAAACACCATATATTTT. It specifies CASTRTAGNTIYF.

Worth noting for this clonotype: A much larger clone differs from this one at a single base, so this may be a read error. The chain uses TRBV29-1 and TRBJ1-1; D not resolved. This CDR3 comprises 13 residues. From germline, CDR1 is SQVTM and CDR2 ANQGSEA. CDR3 sequence: CRVVVSGNTEAFF. The CDR3 nucleotides read TGCCGCGTTGTAGTTTCTGGGAACACTGAAGCTTTCTTT.

This clonotype was seen at least ten times. This chain links TRBV3-1 with TRBJ1-1; D not certain. The CDR3 has 13 amino acids. Germline V gene lookup returns CDR1 LGHDT and CDR2 YNNKEL (reference sequence). The ends were cut back, 0 bases at V and 3 bases at J, with 5 bases in the middle. The CDR3 DNA follows: TGTGCCAGCAGCCAAGATTTGGACACTGAAGCTTTCTTT. This codes for CASSQDLDTEAFF.

As concerns this clonotype: A much larger clone lies one base from this, so it may be a read error. This chain uses TRBV20-1 with TRBJ2-7; 10 nucleotides agree with TRBD2. The CDR3 has 15 residues. Trimming removed 6 bases from V and 3 bases from J; junction bases left unmatched: 11. CDR1 and CDR2 from the germline V gene are DFQATT and SNEGSKA (reference sequence). CDR3 residues: CSALPASSGSYEQYF. CDR3 nucleotides: TGCAGTGCCCTCCCAGCTTCTAGCGGGAGCTACGAGCAGTACTTC.

This clonotype appeared many times. The rearrangement joins TRBV29-1 to TRBJ2-1; the D gene is possibly TRBD1 (7 bases). The CDR3 runs to 15 residues. The germline V gene has CDR1 SQVTM and CDR2 ANQGSEA. V lost 2 bases to trimming and J lost 1 base, with 12 bases between them. CDR3 protein: CSVESTGRSYNEQFF. Here the CDR3 DNA reads TGCAGCGTTGAATCGACAGGGAGGTCCTACAATGAGCAGTTCTTC.

This clonotype was picked up many times. The rearrangement uses TRBV5-1 and TRBJ2-3, with 12 bases identical to TRBD2. This CDR3 has 17 amino acids. Losses at the gene ends were 0 bases for V and 4 bases for J; bases not matched to a gene: 6. Germline V CDR1 and CDR2: SGHRS, YFSETQ. The CDR3 spells CASSLGPSGGAADTQYF. As DNA, the CDR3 is TGCGCCAGCAGCTTGGGCCCTAGCGGGGGGGCCGCAGATACGCAGTATTTT.

This clonotype was recorded many times. This rearrangement joins TRBV7-9 to TRBJ1-1; D is uncertain. This CDR3 has 14 amino acids. The V gene lost 3 bases and the J gene lost 1 base, with 9 bases spanning the gap. Germline assignment: CDR1 SEHNR and CDR2 FQNEAQ (reference sequence). This CDR3 is CASSLASSNTEAFF. In DNA, the CDR3 is TGTGCCAGCAGCTTGGCCTCTTCGAACACTGAAGCTTTCTTT. Looking up the rest from reference TRBV7-9 and TRBJ1-1 gives the full variable domain: DTGVSQNPRHKITKRGQNVTFRCDPISEHNRLYWYRQTLGQGPEFLTYFQNEAQLEKSRLLSDRFSAERPKGSFSTLEIQRTEQGDSAMYLCASSLASSNTEAFFGQGTRLTVV.

The chain combines TRBV7-2 with TRBJ2-7, with D tentatively TRBD1 or TRBD2 (5 bases each). Deletions cut 2 bases from V and 5 bases from J, with 13 bases between. The germline V gene encodes CDR1 SGHTA and CDR2 FQGNSA. The CDR3 loop spans 14 amino acids. The CDR3 DNA sequence: TGTGCCAGCAGCTTATCGGGGCAGGGCCACGAGCAGTACTTC. It yields the protein CASSLSGQGHEQYF.

There are a few counts of this clonotype. V is TRBV12-3 or TRBV12-4 and J is TRBJ2-1; D is undetermined. V lost 5 bases, J lost 8 bases, and 10 bases lay in between. CDR3 size: 12 residues. As DNA, the CDR3 is TGTGCCAGCAGTCGTCGAAGCGATGAGCAGTTCTTC. Amino acids: CASSRRSDEQFF.

J is TRBJ2-3 and V is TRBV6-6; the D gene is possibly TRBD1 (6 bases). Germline V lookup: CDR1 MNHNY, CDR2 SVGAGI (reference sequence). The V and J ends lost 6 bases and 2 bases respectively, with 15 bases between them. This CDR3 is built from 15 residues. Here the CDR3 DNA reads TGTGCCAGCAGACAATGGACAGCCGACACAGATACGCAGTATTTT. As protein: CASRQWTADTDTQYF.

This clonotype came up many times. This chain links TRBV20-1 with TRBJ1-1; no clear D gene. Trimming took off 3 bases at V and 3 bases at J, with 11 bases between the two ends. The CDR3 sequence is 13 residues long. Germline V gives CDR1 DFQATT, CDR2 SNEGSKA (reference sequence). In DNA form, the CDR3 reads TGCAGTGCTAGGAAGGAATGGGACACTGAAGCTTTCTTT. Protein product: CSARKEWDTEAFF.

This clonotype was recorded at least ten times. This chain links TRBV11-2 with TRBJ2-3; the match to TRBD1 covers 9 bases. This CDR3 is 16 amino acids long. V trimming: 4 bases; J trimming: 2 bases; junction bases outside the gene matches: 7. From germline, CDR1 is SGHAT and CDR2 FQNNGV. The CDR3 sequence: CASSSRTGDDTDTQYF. In DNA, the CDR3 is TGTGCCAGCAGCTCCCGGACAGGGGACGACACAGATACGCAGTATTTT.

This clonotype was recorded at least ten times. The chain uses TRBV5-6 and TRBJ2-5, with 11 bases aligning to TRBD2. The trim removed 0 bases at V and 0 bases at J, leaving 1 base unmatched. The germline V gene has CDR1 SGHDT and CDR2 YYEEEE. The CDR3 sequence is 16 residues long. The CDR3 spells CASSLGLAGHQETQYF. The CDR3 DNA is TGTGCCAGCAGCTTGGGACTAGCGGGGCACCAAGAGACCCAGTACTTC.

This clonotype was counted at least ten times. J is TRBJ2-1 and V is TRBV6-2 or TRBV6-3; no firm D call. This CDR3 is 12 amino acids long. The germline V gene has CDR1 MNHEY and CDR2 SVGEGT. V was pared by 5 bases and J by 6 bases, with 8 bases between. The CDR3 spells CASSHSANEQFF. CDR3 nucleotides: TGTGCCAGCAGTCACAGCGCCAATGAGCAGTTCTTC.

This clonotype showed up many times. This chain links TRBV19 with TRBJ2-6; D remains ambiguous. Germline CDR1 reads LNHDA; CDR2 reads SQIVND (reference sequence). This CDR3 has 15 amino acids. The germline V and J ends were trimmed by 0 bases and 0 bases, with 3 bases remaining between them. The CDR3 protein is CASSIESSGANVLTF. The CDR3 DNA reads TGTGCCAGTAGTATAGAGAGCTCTGGGGCCAACGTCCTGACTTTC.